What follows are 9 T cell receptor beta chains derived from one specimen sequenced in a study of post-analysis software for immune sequencing data. Presence of unique molecular identifiers characterized the TCR beta cDNA libraries. MiXCR, applied by TCRdb to the PCR reads, yields one record per CDR3 protein. The sample contains about 380,000 distinct CDR3 sequences, approximately 38% of which appear only once. General observations from the study: Comparison of patients with controls showed five TRBV segments more frequent in patients, TRBV5-6, TRBV5-1 and TRBV20-1 among them.

Their antigens are not known. The sample taken for sequencing was blood. These receptors came from a girl under 18 with multiple sclerosis.

The V and J genes are TRBV2 and TRBJ1-1; 12 nucleotides align to TRBD1. Trimming at V came to 8 bases and at J to 5 bases, leaving 6 bases not matched to a gene. The CDR3 extends over 14 amino acids. Germline V gene lookup returns CDR1 SNHLY and CDR2 FYNNEI. The CDR3 here is CASGGTGGRTEAFF. The CDR3 coding sequence is TGTGCCAGCGGGGGGACAGGGGGCCGAACTGAAGCTTTCTTT. Filled out from reference TRBV2 and TRBJ1-1, the complete variable domain reads EPEVTQTPSHQVTQMGQEVILRCVPISNHLYFYWYRQILGQKVEFLVSFYNNEISEKSEIFDDQFSVERPDGSNFTLKIRSTKLEDSAMYFCASGGTGGRTEAFFGQGTRLTVV.

The V gene is TRBV7-8, the J gene TRBJ2-3; 9 positions agree with TRBD1. There are 17 residues in the CDR3. Per germline, CDR1 SGHVS and CDR2 FQNEAQ. With V trimmed by 3 bases and J by 0 bases, 7 bases remained unmatched. Here the CDR3 reads CASSFPRTGVSTDTQYF. The CDR3 DNA reads as TGTGCCAGCAGCTTCCCCCGGACAGGGGTGAGCACAGATACGCAGTATTTT.

The genes are TRBV20-1 and TRBJ2-1; D possibly uses TRBD1 or TRBD2 (5 bases each). Germline V gene data show CDR1 as DFQATT and CDR2 as SNEGSKA (reference sequence). This CDR3 spans 13 amino acids. The V gene lost 5 bases and the J gene lost 3 bases, with 11 bases spanning the gap. CDR3 amino acids: CSAEGPYYNEQFF. CDR3 coding DNA: TGCAGTGCTGAGGGGCCCTACTACAATGAGCAGTTCTTC.

This chain uses TRBV29-1 with TRBJ1-1; 7 bases agree with TRBD1. Trimming removed 4 bases from V and 10 bases from J; junction bases left unmatched: 9. CDR3 length equals 12 residues. Germline assignment: CDR1 SQVTM and CDR2 ANQGSEA. The CDR3 is CSVVVQGDRAFF. The DNA for the CDR3 is TGCAGCGTTGTGGTCCAGGGGGATCGAGCTTTCTTT.

This clonotype was recorded a few times. The chain employs TRBV5-1 and TRBJ1-5; D gene uncertain. Germline CDR1 and CDR2: SGHRS and YFSETQ. Deletions cut 0 bases from V and 1 base from J, with 8 bases between. CDR3 length: 15 amino acids. CDR3 in amino acids: CASSLDPGSNQPQHF. CDR3 coding DNA: TGCGCCAGCAGCTTGGACCCGGGGAGCAATCAGCCCCAGCATTTT.

Of note for this clonotype: The germline gene is not matched at one end of the junction; a read error may be the cause. The chain combines TRBV5-1 with TRBJ2-1; TRBD1 is a possible D gene (6 bases). This CDR3 has 16 amino acids. Germline V gene sequence: CDR1 SGHRS, CDR2 YFSETQ. This CDR3 reads CASSLYRVSSHNEQFF. The CDR3 DNA reads TGCGCCAGCAGCTTATACAGGGTAAGCTCCCACAATGAGCAGTTCTTC.

This sequence joins TRBV12-3 or TRBV12-4 and TRBJ1-1, with a tentative D call TRBD1 (6 bases). Trimming took 1 base from V and 4 from J, leaving 10 bases between them. The CDR3 totals 14 residues. CDR3 in amino acids: CASSLDRAVTEAFF. The CDR3 DNA sequence: TGTGCCAGCAGTTTAGACAGGGCGGTCACTGAAGCTTTCTTT.

This chain uses TRBV11-1 with TRBJ2-7; 7 nucleotides align to TRBD1. The CDR3 runs to 15 residues. Trimming at V came to 3 bases and at J to 3 bases, leaving 8 bases not matched to a gene. The germline V gene encodes CDR1 SGHAT and CDR2 FQDESV (reference sequence). The CDR3 sequence is CASSFETGPYYEQYF. CDR3 sequence (DNA): TGTGCCAGCAGCTTCGAGACAGGGCCATACTACGAGCAGTACTTC.

This CDR3 reads CASRQDRSPFF. CDR3 bases: TGTGCCAGCAGACAAGATCGATCCCCGTTCTTC. The chain combines TRBV12-3 or TRBV12-4 with TRBJ2-1; D not resolved. Between the trimmed V and J ends, which lost 6 bases and 15 bases, there was a span of 15 bases. This CDR3 contains 11 residues.